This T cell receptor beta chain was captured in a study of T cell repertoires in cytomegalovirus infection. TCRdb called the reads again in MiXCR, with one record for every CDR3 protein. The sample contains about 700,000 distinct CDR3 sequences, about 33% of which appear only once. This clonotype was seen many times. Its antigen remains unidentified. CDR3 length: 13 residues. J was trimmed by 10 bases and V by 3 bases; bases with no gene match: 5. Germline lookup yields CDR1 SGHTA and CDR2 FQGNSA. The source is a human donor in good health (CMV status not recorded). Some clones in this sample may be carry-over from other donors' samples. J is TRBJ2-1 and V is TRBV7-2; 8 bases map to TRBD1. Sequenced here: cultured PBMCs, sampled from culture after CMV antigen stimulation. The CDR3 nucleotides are TGTGCCAGCAGCTTTGACAGGGGCTTCGAGCAGTTCTTC. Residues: CASSFDRGFEQFF.